This T cell receptor (beta chain) was retrieved from a study of blood T cell repertoires in COVID-19. About the research overall: Samples taken during acute and convalescent COVID-19 were collected in the United States, Italy and Spain. PBMCs, B-cell-depleted T cells, or T cells provided the cDNA or gDNA that made up the material.

Trimming cost V 5 bases and J 7 bases, with 18 bases left between them. CDR3 length: 15 residues. CDR1 SGHTA and CDR2 FQGNSA come from the germline V gene. Per the original methods: By means of reference gene primer amplification, nucleated cell counts were estimated. The method was immunoSEQ multiplex PCR; TCRdb's version includes in-frame clones alone and lacks a portion of them. V and J calls plus clone size are reproduced from that table; the DNA served to infer D and trimming. Counted here are fewer than 300,000 clones, roughly nine tenths occurring once; the ten biggest clones make up 9.5% to 15%. It was during active infection that Seattle patients were enrolled and then longitudinally followed.

The sample consisted of peripheral blood. The sequence came from a woman under 40 with COVID-19, enrolled during active disease. The chain couples TRBV7-2 to TRBJ1-5; tentative D call: TRBD1 (6 bases). The CDR3 loop reads CASSAGTSVGQPQHF. CDR3 sequence (DNA): TGTGCCAGCAGCGCAGGGACATCCGTGGGGCAGCCCCAGCATTTT.